This T cell receptor (beta chain) was obtained from a study of cytomegalovirus exposure and HLA in healthy donors. V was trimmed by 0 bases and J by 6 bases, leaving 13 bases between them. Germline lookup yields CDR1 LGHNA and CDR2 YSLEER. The CDR3 spans 15 residues. About this clone itself: Antigen specificity is unknown.

Primers included in the PCR were 60 Vbeta and 13 Jbeta primers. Using immunoSEQ multiplex PCR, the repertoire was profiled, and TCRdb retains in-frame clones only, with some absent. Here the sample spans some 110,000 clones, 80% being singletons. Study-wide findings and caveats: A later analysis by the authors found several of the most significant clusters apparently linked to common viral pathogens. Most CMV-associated TCR beta chains appeared HLA-restricted in a later analysis.

The origin of this receptor is a man aged 25 to 45 in good health and CMV-seronegative. Sample: PBMCs. The chain employs TRBV4-3 and TRBJ2-3; no firm D call. Here the CDR3 DNA reads TGCGCCAGCAGCCAAGATAGGATAGCCGCCGATACGCAGTATTTT. Translated, it gives CASSQDRIAADTQYF.